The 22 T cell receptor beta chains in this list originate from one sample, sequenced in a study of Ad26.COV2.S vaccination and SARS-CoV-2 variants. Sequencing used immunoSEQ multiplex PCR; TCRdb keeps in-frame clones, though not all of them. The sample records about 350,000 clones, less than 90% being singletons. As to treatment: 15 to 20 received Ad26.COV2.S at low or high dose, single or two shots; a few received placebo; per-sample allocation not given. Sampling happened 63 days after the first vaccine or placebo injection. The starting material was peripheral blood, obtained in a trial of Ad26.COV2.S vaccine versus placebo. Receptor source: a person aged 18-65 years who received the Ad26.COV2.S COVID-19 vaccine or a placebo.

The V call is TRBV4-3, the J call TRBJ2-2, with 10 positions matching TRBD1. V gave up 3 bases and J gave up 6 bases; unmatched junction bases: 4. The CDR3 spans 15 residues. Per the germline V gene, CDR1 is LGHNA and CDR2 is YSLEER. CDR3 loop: CASSHRQGAAGELFF. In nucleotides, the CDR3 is TGCGCCAGCAGCCATCGACAGGGGGCTGCCGGGGAGCTGTTTTTT.

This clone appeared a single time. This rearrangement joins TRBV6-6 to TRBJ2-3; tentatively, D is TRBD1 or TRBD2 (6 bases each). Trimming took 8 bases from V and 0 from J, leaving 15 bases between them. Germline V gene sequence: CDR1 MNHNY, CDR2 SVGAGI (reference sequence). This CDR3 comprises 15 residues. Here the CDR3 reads CASGLGGGSTDTQYF. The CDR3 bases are TGTGCCAGCGGACTGGGGGGCGGAAGCACAGATACGCAGTATTTT.

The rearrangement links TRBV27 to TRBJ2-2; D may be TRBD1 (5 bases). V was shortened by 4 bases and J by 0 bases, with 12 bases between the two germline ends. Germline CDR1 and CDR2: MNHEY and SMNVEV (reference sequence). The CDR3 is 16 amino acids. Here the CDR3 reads CASSSAGHANTGELFF. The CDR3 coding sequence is TGTGCCAGCAGTTCGGCAGGGCACGCGAACACCGGGGAGCTGTTTTTT.

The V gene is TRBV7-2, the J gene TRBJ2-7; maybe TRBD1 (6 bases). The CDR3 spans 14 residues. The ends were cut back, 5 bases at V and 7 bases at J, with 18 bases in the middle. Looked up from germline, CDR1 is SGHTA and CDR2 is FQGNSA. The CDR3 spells CASSARTDSGEQYF. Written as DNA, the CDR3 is TGTGCCAGCAGCGCAAGGACAGACTCGGGAGAGCAGTACTTC.

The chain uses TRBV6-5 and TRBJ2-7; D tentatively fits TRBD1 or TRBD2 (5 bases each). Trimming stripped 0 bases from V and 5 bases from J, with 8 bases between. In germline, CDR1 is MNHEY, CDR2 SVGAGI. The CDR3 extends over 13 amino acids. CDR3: CASSYSRGDEQYF. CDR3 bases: TGTGCCAGCAGTTACTCTCGAGGGGACGAGCAGTACTTC.

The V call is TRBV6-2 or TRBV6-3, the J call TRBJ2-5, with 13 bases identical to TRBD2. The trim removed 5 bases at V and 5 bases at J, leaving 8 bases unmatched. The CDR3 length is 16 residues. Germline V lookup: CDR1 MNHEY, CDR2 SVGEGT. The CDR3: CASSLGLAGDLETQYF. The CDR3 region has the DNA TGTGCCAGCAGTCTCGGACTAGCGGGAGATCTGGAGACCCAGTACTTC.

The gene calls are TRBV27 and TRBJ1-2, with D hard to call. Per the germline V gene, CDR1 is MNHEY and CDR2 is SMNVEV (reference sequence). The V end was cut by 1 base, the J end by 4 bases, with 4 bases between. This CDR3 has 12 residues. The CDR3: CASSLYGYGYTF. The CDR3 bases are TGTGCCAGCAGTTTATATGGCTATGGCTACACCTTC.

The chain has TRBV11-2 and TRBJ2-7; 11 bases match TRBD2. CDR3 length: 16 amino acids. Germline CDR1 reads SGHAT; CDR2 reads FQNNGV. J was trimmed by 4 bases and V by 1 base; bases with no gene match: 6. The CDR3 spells CASSLGPSGRQYEQYF. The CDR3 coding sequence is TGTGCCAGCAGCTTAGGGCCTAGCGGGAGGCAATACGAGCAGTACTTC.

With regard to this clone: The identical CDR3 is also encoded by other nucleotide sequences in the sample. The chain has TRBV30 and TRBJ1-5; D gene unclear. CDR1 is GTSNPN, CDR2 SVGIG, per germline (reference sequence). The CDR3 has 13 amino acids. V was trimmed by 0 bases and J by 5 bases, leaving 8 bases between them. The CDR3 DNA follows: TGTGCCTGGAGTGTACGGGTAGATCAGCCCCAGCATTTT. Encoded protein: CAWSVRVDQPQHF. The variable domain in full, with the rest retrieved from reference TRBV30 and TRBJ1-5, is SQTIHQWPATLVQPVGSPLSLECTVEGTSNPNLYWYRQAAGRGLQLLFYSVGIGQISSEVPQNLSASRPQDRQFILSSKKLLLSDSGFYLCAWSVRVDQPQHFGDGTRLSIL.

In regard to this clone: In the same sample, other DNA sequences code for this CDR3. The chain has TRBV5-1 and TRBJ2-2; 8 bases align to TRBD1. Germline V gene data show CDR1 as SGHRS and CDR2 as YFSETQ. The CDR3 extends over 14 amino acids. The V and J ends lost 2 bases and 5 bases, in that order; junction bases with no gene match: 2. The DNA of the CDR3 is TGCGCCAGCAGCTTCGGACAGGGAACCGGGGAGCTGTTTTTT. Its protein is CASSFGQGTGELFF.

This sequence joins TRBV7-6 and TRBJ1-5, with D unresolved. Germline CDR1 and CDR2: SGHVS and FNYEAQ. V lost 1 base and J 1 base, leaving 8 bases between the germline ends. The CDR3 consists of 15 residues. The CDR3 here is CASSLEGLSNQPQHF. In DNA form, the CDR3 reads TGTGCCAGCAGCTTAGAGGGCCTAAGCAATCAGCCCCAGCATTTT.

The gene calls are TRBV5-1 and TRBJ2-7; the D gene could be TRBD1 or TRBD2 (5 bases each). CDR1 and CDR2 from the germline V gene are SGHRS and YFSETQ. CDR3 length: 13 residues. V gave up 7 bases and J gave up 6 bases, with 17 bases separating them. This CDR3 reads CASGRDLPLEQYF. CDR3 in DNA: TGCGCCAGCGGAAGGGACCTGCCCCTCGAGCAGTACTTC.

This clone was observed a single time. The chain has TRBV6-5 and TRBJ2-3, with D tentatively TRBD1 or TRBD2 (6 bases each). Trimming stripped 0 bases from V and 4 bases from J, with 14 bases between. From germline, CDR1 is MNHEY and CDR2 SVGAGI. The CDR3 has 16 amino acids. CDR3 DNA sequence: TGTGCCAGCAGTTACTCAGGGGGGAAGCTGGCAGATACGCAGTATTTT. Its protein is CASSYSGGKLADTQYF.

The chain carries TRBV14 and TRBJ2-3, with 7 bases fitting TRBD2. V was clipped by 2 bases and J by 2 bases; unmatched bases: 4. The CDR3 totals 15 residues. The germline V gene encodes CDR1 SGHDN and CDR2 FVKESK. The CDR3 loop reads CASSQRAGYTDTQYF. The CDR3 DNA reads TGTGCCAGCAGCCAACGAGCGGGGTACACAGATACGCAGTATTTT.

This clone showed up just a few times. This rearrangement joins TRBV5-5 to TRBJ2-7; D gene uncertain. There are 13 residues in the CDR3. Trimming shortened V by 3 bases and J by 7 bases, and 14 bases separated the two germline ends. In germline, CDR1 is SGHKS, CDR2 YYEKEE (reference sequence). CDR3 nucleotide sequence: TGTGCCAGCAGCTCCCAACCTGGTCTGGAGCAGTACTTC. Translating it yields CASSSQPGLEQYF.

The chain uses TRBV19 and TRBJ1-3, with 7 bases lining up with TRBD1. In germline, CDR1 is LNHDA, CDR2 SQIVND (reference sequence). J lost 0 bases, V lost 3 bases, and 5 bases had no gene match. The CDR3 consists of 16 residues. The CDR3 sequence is CASSMENRGSGNTIYF. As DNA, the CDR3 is TGTGCCAGTAGTATGGAGAACAGGGGCTCTGGAAACACCATATATTTT.

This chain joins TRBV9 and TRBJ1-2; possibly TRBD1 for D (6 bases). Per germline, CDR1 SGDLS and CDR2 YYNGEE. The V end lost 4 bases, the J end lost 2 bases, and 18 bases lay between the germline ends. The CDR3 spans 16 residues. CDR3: CASSPPTLGANYGYTF. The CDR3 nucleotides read TGTGCCAGCAGCCCACCCACATTGGGGGCGAACTATGGCTACACCTTC.

Here the CDR3 DNA reads TGTGCCAGCAGCGTAGCTACCGGGCCATTCGAGCAGTACTTC. As protein: CASSVATGPFEQYF. V is TRBV9 and J is TRBJ2-7, with D unresolved. V lost 0 bases and J 6 bases, leaving 13 bases between the germline ends. The V gene's germline CDR1 is SGDLS and CDR2 YYNGEE. The CDR3 is 14 amino acids.

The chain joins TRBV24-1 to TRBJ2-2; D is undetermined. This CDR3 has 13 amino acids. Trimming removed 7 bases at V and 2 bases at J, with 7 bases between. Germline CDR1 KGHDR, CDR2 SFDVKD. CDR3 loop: CATRRDNTGELFF. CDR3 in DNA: TGTGCCACCAGGCGAGATAACACCGGGGAGCTGTTTTTT.

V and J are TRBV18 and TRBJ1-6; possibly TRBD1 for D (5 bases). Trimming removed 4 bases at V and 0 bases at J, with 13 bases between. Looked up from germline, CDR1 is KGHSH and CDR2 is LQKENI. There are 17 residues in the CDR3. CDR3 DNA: TGTGCCAGCTCACGATACGGACAAAACTCCTATAATTCACCCCTCCACTTT. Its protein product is CASSRYGQNSYNSPLHF.

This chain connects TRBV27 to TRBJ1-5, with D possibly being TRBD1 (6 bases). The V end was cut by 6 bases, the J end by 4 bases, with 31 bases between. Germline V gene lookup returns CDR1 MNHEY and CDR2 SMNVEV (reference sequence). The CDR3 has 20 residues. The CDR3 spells CASSPTAPGPQGPLNQPQHF. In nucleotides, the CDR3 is TGTGCCAGCAGCCCAACCGCGCCCGGACCACAGGGACCCCTGAATCAGCCCCAGCATTTT.

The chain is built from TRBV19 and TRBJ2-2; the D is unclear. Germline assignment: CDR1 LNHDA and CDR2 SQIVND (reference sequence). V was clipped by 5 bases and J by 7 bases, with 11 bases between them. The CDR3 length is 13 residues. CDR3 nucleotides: TGTGCCAGTAGTCTAACACTGCTCGGGGAGCTGTTTTTT. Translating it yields CASSLTLLGELFF.